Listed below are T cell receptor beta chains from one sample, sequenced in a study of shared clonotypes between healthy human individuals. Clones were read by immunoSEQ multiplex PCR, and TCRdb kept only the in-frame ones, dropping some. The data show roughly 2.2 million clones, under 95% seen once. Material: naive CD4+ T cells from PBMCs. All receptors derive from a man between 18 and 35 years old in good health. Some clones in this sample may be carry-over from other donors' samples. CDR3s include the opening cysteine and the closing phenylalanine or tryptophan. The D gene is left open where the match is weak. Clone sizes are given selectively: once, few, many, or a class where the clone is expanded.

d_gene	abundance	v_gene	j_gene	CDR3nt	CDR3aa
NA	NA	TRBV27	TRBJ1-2	TGTGCCACCCACACAGGACCCTATGGCTACACCTTC	CATHTGPYGYTF
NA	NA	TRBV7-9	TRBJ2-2	TGTGCCAGCAGCTTCGGATCGACCGGGGAGCTGTTTTTT	CASSFGSTGELFF
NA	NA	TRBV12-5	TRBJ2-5	TGTGCTAGTGGTTCCCAGGACGGCTCGGAGACCCAGTACTTC	CASGSQDGSETQYF
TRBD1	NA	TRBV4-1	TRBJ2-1	TGCGCCAGCAGCCAACCGGGACAGGGAAGGTACAATGAGCAGTTCTTC	CASSQPGQGRYNEQFF
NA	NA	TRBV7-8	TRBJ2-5	TGTGCCAGCAGCTTAGACGACAGGTGGGGAGAGACCCAGTACTTC	CASSLDDRWGETQYF
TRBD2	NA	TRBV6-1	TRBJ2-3	TGTGCCAGCAGTGGAATCGGGGGGGACACAGATACGCAGTATTTT	CASSGIGGDTDTQYF
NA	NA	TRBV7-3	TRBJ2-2	TGTGCCAGCAGCTTAAACCAGTTGGCGAACACCGGGGAGCTGTTTTTT	CASSLNQLANTGELFF
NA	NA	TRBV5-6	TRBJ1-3	TGTGCCAGCAGCATCCGGGGGGGCCTCTCTGGAAACACCATATATTTT	CASSIRGGLSGNTIYF
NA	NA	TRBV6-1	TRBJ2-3	TGTGCCAGCTGCCCAGCAGATACGCAGTATTTT	CASCPADTQYF
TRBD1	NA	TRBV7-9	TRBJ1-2	TGTGCCAGCAGCCGCCACGTAGGGACAGCGACCAACTATGGCTACACCTTC	CASSRHVGTATNYGYTF
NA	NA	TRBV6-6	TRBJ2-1	TGTGCCAGCAGCTCCCGAGGCGGTGAGCAGTTCTTC	CASSSRGGEQFF
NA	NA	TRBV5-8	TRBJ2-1	TGTGCCAGCAGCTGGGCGGGCATGAAGCAGTTCTTC	CASSWAGMKQFF
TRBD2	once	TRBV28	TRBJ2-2	TGTGCCAGCAGCCCTCCCGGACTAGCGGGACTCACCGGGGAGCTGTTTTTT	CASSPPGLAGLTGELFF
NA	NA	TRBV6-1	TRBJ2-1	TGTGCCAGCAGTGAACCGGGACGAGCCCCTTTGGATGAGCAGTTCTTC	CASSEPGRAPLDEQFF
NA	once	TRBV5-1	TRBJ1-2	TGCGCCAGCAGCCCCAGCGGGTCGAACTATGGCTACACCTTC	CASSPSGSNYGYTF
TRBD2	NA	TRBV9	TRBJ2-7	TGTGCCAGCAGCGGGGGAACGGGGGGGAGCGAGCAGTACTTC	CASSGGTGGSEQYF
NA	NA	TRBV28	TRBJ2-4	TGTGCCAGCAGTTTGGATACCAAAAACATTCAGTACTTC	CASSLDTKNIQYF
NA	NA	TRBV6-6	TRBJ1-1	TGTGCCAGCAGCCGTACAGGGACGGCTGAAGCTTTCTTT	CASSRTGTAEAFF
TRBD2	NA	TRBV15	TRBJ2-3	TGTGCCACCAGCAGAGGCCCCGGACTAGCGGGAGCAGATACGCAGTATTTT	CATSRGPGLAGADTQYF
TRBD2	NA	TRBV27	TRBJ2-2	TGTGCCAGCAGTTTATTCTCGCTAGCGGGAGAGCTGAACACCGGGGAGCTGTTTTTT	CASSLFSLAGELNTGELFF
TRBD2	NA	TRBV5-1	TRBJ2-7	TGCGCCAGCAGCTTAACTAGCGGGAGTACCTACGAGCAGTACTTC	CASSLTSGSTYEQYF